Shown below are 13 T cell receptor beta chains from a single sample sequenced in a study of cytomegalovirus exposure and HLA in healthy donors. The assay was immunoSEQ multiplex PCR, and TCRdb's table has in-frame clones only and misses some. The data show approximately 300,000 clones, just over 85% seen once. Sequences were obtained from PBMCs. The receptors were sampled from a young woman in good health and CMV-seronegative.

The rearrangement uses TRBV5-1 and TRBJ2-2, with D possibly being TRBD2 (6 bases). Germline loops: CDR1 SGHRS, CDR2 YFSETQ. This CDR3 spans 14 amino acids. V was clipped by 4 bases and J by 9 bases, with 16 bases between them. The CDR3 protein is CASSPGDSPRELFF. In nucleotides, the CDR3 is TGCGCCAGCAGCCCGGGGGACTCCCCCCGGGAGCTGTTTTTT.

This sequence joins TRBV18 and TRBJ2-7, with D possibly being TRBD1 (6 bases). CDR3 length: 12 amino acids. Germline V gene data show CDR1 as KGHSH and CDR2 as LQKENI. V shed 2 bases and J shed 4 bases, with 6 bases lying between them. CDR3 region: CASSPTGYEQYF. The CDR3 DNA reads TGTGCCAGCTCACCAACAGGGTACGAGCAGTACTTC.

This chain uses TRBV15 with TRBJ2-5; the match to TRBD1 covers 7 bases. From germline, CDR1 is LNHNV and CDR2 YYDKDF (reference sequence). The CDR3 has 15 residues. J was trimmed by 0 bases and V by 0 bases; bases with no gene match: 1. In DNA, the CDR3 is TGTGCCACCAGCAGAGAAACAGGGGACCAAGAGACCCAGTACTTC. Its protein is CATSRETGDQETQYF. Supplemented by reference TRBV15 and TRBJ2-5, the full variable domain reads DAMVIQNPRYQVTQFGKPVTLSCSQTLNHNVMYWYQQKSSQAPKLLFHYYDKDFNNEADTPDNFQSRRPNTSFCFLDIRSPGLGDTAMYLCATSRETGDQETQYFGPGTRLLVL.

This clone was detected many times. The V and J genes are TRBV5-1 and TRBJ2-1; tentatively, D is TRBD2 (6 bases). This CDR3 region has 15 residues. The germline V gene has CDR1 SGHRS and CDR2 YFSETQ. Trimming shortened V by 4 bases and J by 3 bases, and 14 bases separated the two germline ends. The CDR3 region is CASSPGGRDYNEQFF. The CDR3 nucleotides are TGCGCCAGCAGCCCCGGGGGACGGGACTACAATGAGCAGTTCTTC.

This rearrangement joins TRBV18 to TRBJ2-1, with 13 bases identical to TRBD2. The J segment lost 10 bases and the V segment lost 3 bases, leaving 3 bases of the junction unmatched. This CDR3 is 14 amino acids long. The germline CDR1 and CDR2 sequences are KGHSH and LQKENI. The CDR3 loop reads CASSPPGLAGEQFF. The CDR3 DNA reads TGTGCCAGCTCACCGCCGGGACTAGCGGGGGAGCAGTTCTTC.

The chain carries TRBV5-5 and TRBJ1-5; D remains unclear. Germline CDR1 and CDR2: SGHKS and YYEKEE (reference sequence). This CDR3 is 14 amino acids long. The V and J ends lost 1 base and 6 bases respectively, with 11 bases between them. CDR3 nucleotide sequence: TGTGCCAGCAGCTTGATAGATAGAGGTCAGCCCCAGCATTTT. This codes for CASSLIDRGQPQHF. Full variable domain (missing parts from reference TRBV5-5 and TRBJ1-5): DAGVTQSPTHLIKTRGQQVTLRCSPISGHKSVSWYQQVLGQGPQFIFQYYEKEERGRGNFPDRFSARQFPNYSSELNVNALLLGDSALYLCASSLIDRGQPQHFGDGTRLSIL.

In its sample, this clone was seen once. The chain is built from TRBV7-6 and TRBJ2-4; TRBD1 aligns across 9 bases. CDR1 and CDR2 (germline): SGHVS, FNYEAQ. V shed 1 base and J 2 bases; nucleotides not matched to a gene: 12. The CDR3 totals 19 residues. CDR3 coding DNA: TGTGCCAGCAGCTTAGAGCCGGGACAGGGAACCATTTCCAAAAACATTCAGTACTTC. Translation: CASSLEPGQGTISKNIQYF. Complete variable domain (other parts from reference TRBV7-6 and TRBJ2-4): GAGVSQSPRYKVTKRGQDVALRCDPISGHVSLYWYRQALGQGPEFLTYFNYEAQQDKSGLPNDRFSAERPEGSISTLTIQRTEQRDSAMYRCASSLEPGQGTISKNIQYFGAGTRLSVL.

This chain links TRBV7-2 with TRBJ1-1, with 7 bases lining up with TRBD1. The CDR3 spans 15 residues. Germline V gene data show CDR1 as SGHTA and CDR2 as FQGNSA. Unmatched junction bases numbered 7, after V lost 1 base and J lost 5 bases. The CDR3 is CASSLEGRGRTEAFF. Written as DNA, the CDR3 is TGTGCCAGCAGCTTAGAGGGCAGGGGGAGGACTGAAGCTTTCTTT.

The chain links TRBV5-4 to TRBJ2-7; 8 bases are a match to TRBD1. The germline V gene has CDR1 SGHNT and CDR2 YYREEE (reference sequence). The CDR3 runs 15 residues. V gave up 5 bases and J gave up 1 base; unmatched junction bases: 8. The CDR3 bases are TGTGCCAGCAGTTCAACCGGACAGGGATCCTACGAGCAGTACTTC. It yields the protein CASSSTGQGSYEQYF.

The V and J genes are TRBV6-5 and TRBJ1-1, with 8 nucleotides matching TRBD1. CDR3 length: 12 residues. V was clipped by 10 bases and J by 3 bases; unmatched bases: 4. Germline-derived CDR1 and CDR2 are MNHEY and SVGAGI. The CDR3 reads CAIGTGYTEAFF. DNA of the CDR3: TGTGCCATTGGGACAGGATACACTGAAGCTTTCTTT.

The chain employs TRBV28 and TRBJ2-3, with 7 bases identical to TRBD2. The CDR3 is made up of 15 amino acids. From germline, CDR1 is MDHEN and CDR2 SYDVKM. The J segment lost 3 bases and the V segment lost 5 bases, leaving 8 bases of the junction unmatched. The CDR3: CASSPTSGVTDTQYF. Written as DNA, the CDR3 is TGTGCCAGCAGTCCCACGAGCGGGGTGACAGATACGCAGTATTTT.

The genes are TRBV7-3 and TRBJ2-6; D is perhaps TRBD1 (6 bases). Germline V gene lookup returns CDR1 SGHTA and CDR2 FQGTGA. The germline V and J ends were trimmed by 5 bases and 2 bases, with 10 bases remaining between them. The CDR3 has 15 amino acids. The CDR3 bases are TGTGCCAGCAGCCCACAGGGCGCTGGGGCCAACGTCCTGACTTTC. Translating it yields CASSPQGAGANVLTF.

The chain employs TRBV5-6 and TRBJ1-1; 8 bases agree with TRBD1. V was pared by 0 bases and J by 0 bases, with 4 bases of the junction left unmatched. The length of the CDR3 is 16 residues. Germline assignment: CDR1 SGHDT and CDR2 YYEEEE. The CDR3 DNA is TGTGCCAGCAGCTTGGCCCAGGGGGCTATGAACACTGAAGCTTTCTTT. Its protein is CASSLAQGAMNTEAFF. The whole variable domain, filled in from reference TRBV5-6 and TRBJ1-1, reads DAGVTQSPTHLIKTRGQQVTLRCSPKSGHDTVSWYQQALGQGPQFIFQYYEEEERQRGNFPDRFSGHQFPNYSSELNVNALLLGDSALYLCASSLAQGAMNTEAFFGQGTRLTVV.